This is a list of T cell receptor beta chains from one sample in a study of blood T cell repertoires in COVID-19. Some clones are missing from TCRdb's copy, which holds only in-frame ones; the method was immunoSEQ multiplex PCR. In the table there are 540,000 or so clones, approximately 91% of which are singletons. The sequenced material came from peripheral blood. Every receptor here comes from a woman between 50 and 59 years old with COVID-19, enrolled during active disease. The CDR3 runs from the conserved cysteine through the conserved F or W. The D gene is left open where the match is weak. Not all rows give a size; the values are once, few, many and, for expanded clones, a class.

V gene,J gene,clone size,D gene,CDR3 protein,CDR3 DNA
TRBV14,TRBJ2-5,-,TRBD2,CASSQVQRGGETQYF,TGTGCCAGCAGCCAAGTCCAGCGGGGGGGGGAGACCCAGTACTTC
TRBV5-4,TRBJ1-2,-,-,CASSLEGANYGYTF,TGTGCCAGCAGCTTGGAGGGAGCAAACTATGGCTACACCTTC
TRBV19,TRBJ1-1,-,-,CASSISPGNTEAFF,TGTGCCAGTAGTATCTCCCCAGGGAACACTGAAGCTTTCTTT
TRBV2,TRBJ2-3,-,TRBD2,CASSVPTGTSGFSSRADTQYF,TGTGCCAGCAGTGTCCCGACCGGGACTAGCGGGTTCTCCTCTCGCGCGGATACGCAGTATTTT
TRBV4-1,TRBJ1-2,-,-,CASSQVPDTLYGYTF,TGCGCCAGCAGCCAAGTCCCTGACACCCTATATGGCTACACCTTC
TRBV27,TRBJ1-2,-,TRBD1,CASSPGGEEYGYTF,TGTGCCAGCAGTCCAGGGGGAGAAGAATATGGCTACACCTTC
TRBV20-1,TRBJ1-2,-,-,CSAPNYGYTF,TGCAGTGCCCCAAACTATGGCTACACCTTC
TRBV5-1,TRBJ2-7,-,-,CASSSRAGSNYEQYF,TGCGCCAGCAGCTCACGGGCGGGCAGCAACTACGAGCAGTACTTC
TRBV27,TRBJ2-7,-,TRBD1,CASRSGTGPYEQYF,TGTGCCAGCAGATCCGGGACAGGGCCCTACGAGCAGTACTTC
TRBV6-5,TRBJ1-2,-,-,CASSYSPVYGYTF,TGTGCCAGCAGTTACTCGCCAGTCTATGGCTACACCTTC
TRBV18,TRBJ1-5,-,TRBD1,CASSPGQDQPQHF,TGTGCCAGCTCACCGGGACAGGATCAGCCCCAGCATTTT
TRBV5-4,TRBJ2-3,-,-,CASSWRGGGKTLTDTQYF,TGTGCCAGCAGCTGGCGGGGCGGGGGCAAGACCCTCACAGATACGCAGTATTTT
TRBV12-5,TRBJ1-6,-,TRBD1,CASGLGPGQGGSPLHF,TGTGCTAGTGGTTTGGGTCCGGGACAGGGGGGATCACCCCTCCACTTT
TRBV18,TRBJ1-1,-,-,CASSPAGIEAFF,TGTGCCAGCTCACCGGCAGGGATTGAAGCTTTCTTT
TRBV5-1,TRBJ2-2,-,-,CASTDSFEGVGELFF,TGCGCCAGCACGGACAGCTTCGAGGGGGTCGGGGAGCTGTTTTTT
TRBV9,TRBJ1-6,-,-,CASSGGGSPLHF,TGTGCCAGCAGCGGAGGAGGATCACCCCTCCACTTT
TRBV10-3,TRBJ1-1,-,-,CAISSMQAENTEAFF,TGTGCCATCAGTTCCATGCAGGCAGAGAACACTGAAGCTTTCTTT
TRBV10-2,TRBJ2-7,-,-,CASTRAPLGLYEQYF,TGCGCCAGCACGAGGGCCCCCTTGGGACTCTACGAGCAGTACTTC
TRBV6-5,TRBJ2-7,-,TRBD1,CASILTGGYDEQYF,TGTGCCAGCATCTTAACAGGGGGGTACGACGAGCAGTACTTC
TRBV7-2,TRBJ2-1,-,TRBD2,CASSLTSGGYSYNEQFF,TGTGCCAGCAGCTTGACTAGCGGGGGGTACTCCTACAATGAGCAGTTCTTC
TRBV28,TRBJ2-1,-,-,CASSLLYNEQFF,TGTGCCAGCAGTTTATTATACAATGAGCAGTTCTTC
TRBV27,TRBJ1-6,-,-,CASSERGGSPLHF,TGTGCCAGCAGCGAGAGGGGAGGATCACCCCTCCACTTT
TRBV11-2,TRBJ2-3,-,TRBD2,CASSGTSGGTDTQYF,TGTGCCAGCAGCGGGACTAGCGGGGGCACAGATACGCAGTATTTT
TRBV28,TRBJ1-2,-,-,CASSLPPPGDYGYTF,TGTGCCAGCAGTTTACCCCCCCCCGGGGACTATGGCTACACCTTC
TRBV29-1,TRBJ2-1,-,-,CSSGRQAGVYNEQFF,TGCTCCTCGGGGAGACAGGCCGGGGTATACAATGAGCAGTTCTTC
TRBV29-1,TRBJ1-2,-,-,CSVPDSSNYGYTF,TGCAGCGTACCGGACAGCTCTAACTATGGCTACACCTTC
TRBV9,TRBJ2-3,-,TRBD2,CASSLTSGGKDTQYF,TGTGCCAGCAGCCTGACTAGCGGGGGGAAGGATACGCAGTATTTT
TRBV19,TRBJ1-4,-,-,CASSRRQPNNEKLFF,TGTGCCAGTAGTAGGCGACAGCCGAATAATGAAAAACTGTTTTTT
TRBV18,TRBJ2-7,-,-,CASSGGDYEQYF,TGTGCCAGCTCAGGGGGCGACTACGAGCAGTACTTC
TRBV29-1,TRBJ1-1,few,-,CSVSTGTEAFF,TGCAGCGTTTCCACAGGGACTGAAGCTTTCTTT
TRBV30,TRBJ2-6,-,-,CACRASGANVLTF,TGTGCCTGTAGAGCCTCTGGGGCCAACGTCCTGACTTTC
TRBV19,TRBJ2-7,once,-,CASSDRAYEQYF,TGTGCCAGTAGCGACAGAGCCTACGAGCAGTACTTC
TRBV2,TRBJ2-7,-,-,CASMEEGYEQYF,TGTGCCAGCATGGAGGAGGGCTACGAGCAGTACTTC
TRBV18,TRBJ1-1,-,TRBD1,CASSRGTVFTEAFF,TGTGCCAGCTCCCGAGGGACAGTCTTCACTGAAGCTTTCTTT
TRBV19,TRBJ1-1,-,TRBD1,CASRTTGDTEAFF,TGTGCCAGTAGGACCACAGGGGATACTGAAGCTTTCTTT
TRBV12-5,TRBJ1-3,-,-,CASGLIGQGNTIYF,TGTGCTAGTGGTTTGATCGGACAGGGAAACACCATATATTTT
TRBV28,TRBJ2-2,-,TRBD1,CASSHLMDRDTGELFF,TGTGCCAGCAGTCACCTAATGGACAGGGACACCGGGGAGCTGTTTTTT
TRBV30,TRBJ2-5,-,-,CAWSPPEVANYQETQYF,TGTGCCTGGAGTCCCCCTGAGGTAGCGAACTACCAAGAGACCCAGTACTTC
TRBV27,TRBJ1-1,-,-,CASSATWGGTEAFF,TGTGCCAGCAGTGCAACTTGGGGGGGAACTGAAGCTTTCTTT
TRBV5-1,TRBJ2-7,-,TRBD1,CASSPQGADQYF,TGCGCCAGCAGCCCACAGGGGGCGGATCAGTACTTC
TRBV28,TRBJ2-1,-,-,CASSLVASVRNEQFF,TGTGCCAGCAGTTTGGTGGCTAGCGTCCGCAATGAGCAGTTCTTC
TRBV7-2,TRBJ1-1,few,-,CASSELRGVNAFF,TGTGCCAGCAGCGAACTCAGGGGTGTCAATGCTTTCTTT
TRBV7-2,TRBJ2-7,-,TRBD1,CASSVSGQGYEQYF,TGTGCCAGCAGCGTATCGGGACAGGGTTACGAGCAGTACTTC
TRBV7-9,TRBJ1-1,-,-,CASSLDAGMNTEAFF,TGTGCCAGCAGCTTAGATGCAGGGATGAACACTGAAGCTTTCTTT
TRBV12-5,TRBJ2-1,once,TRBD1,CASGLVTSGTGKSDEQFF,TGTGCTAGTGGTTTGGTGACATCCGGGACAGGGAAATCTGATGAGCAGTTCTTC
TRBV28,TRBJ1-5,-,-,CVTRGGNQPQHF,TGTGTCACCCGGGGTGGCAATCAGCCCCAGCATTTT
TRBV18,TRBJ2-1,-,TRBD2,CASSPGLAGGRSSYNEQFF,TGTGCCAGCTCACCAGGGCTAGCGGGGGGTCGAAGCTCCTACAATGAGCAGTTCTTC
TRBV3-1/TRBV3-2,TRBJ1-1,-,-,CASSDITRTEAFF,TGTGCCAGCAGCGATATTACACGCACTGAAGCTTTCTTT
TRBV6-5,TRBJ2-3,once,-,CASSYSGQYTDTQYF,TGTGCCAGCAGTTACTCGGGACAATACACAGATACGCAGTATTTT
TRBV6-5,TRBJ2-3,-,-,CATQQITDTQYF,TGTGCCACACAACAGATCACAGATACGCAGTATTTT
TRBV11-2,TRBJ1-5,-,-,CASSFSDSLNQPQHF,TGTGCCAGCAGCTTTTCGGACAGTCTCAATCAGCCCCAGCATTTT
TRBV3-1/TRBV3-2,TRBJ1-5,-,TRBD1,CASSPTGQGHNQPQHF,TGTGCCAGCAGCCCAACGGGACAGGGCCACAATCAGCCCCAGCATTTT
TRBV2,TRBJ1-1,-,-,CASSDYNSVREAFF,TGTGCCAGCAGTGATTATAACTCGGTGAGGGAAGCTTTCTTT
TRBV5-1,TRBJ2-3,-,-,CASGPGADTQYF,TGCGCCAGCGGCCCAGGGGCAGATACGCAGTATTTT
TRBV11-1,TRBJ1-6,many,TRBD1,CASSPGGSPLHF,TGTGCCAGCAGCCCAGGGGGTTCACCCCTCCACTTT